The 19 T cell receptor beta chains given below trace back to one sample, sequenced in a study of cytomegalovirus exposure and HLA in healthy donors. Primers included in the PCR were 60 Vbeta and 13 Jbeta primers. The table came from immunoSEQ multiplex PCR; TCRdb's copy has only in-frame clones and leaves some out. Of some 130,000 clones detected, more than 70% appear once; the ten largest clones hold roughly 1.2%. Sequencing was performed on PBMCs. These TCRs come from a male donor in good health and CMV-seropositive.

This clone was seen once. This chain connects TRBV2 to TRBJ1-2; TRBD1 might be the D (6 bases). Trimming removed 10 bases at V and 0 bases at J, with 12 bases between. CDR1 SNHLY and CDR2 FYNNEI come from the germline V gene. The CDR3 covers 13 residues. The CDR3 nucleotides read TGTGCCATAACAGGGCCCTCTAACTATGGCTACACCTTC. This gives the protein CAITGPSNYGYTF. Full variable domain (rest looked up from reference TRBV2 and TRBJ1-2): EPEVTQTPSHQVTQMGQEVILRCVPISNHLYFYWYRQILGQKVEFLVSFYNNEISEKSEIFDDQFSVERPDGSNFTLKIRSTKLEDSAMYFCAITGPSNYGYTFGSGTRLTVV.

The rearrangement uses TRBV4-2 and TRBJ2-3, with 12 nucleotides matching TRBD2. This CDR3 region has 14 residues. Germline CDR1 and CDR2: LGHNA and YNFKEQ. Germline trimming cut 4 bases from V and 6 bases from J; bases unmatched to any gene: 2. The CDR3 region has the DNA TGTGCCAGCAGCCTCGGACTAGCGGGGGATACGCAGTATTTT. Translated: CASSLGLAGDTQYF.

This clone came up a few times. The chain couples TRBV28 to TRBJ1-1; D not resolved. V shed 5 bases and J shed 0 bases, with 13 bases lying between them. The CDR3 contains 15 residues. Germline lookup yields CDR1 MDHEN and CDR2 SYDVKM. CDR3 in DNA: TGTGCCAGCAGTCTTCCCCAGGATATGAACACTGAAGCTTTCTTT. Amino acids: CASSLPQDMNTEAFF.

V gene TRBV30 combines with J gene TRBJ1-1; a weak D match, TRBD1 (5 bases). The CDR3 has 12 residues. V lost 2 bases, J lost 7 bases, and 11 bases lay in between. Germline V lookup: CDR1 GTSNPN, CDR2 SVGIG (reference sequence). CDR3 residues: CAWSFRQSEAFF. The DNA for the CDR3 is TGTGCCTGGAGTTTCCGACAGAGTGAAGCTTTCTTT. The full variable domain, with the rest looked up from reference TRBV30 and TRBJ1-1, is SQTIHQWPATLVQPVGSPLSLECTVEGTSNPNLYWYRQAAGRGLQLLFYSVGIGQISSEVPQNLSASRPQDRQFILSSKKLLLSDSGFYLCAWSFRQSEAFFGQGTRLTVV.

J is TRBJ2-1 and V is TRBV9; 11 nucleotides match TRBD2. This CDR3 has 15 amino acids. The V gene's germline CDR1 is SGDLS and CDR2 YYNGEE. V trimming: 2 bases; J trimming: 7 bases; junction bases outside the gene matches: 5. CDR3: CASSVTLAGVNEQFF. In nucleotides, the CDR3 is TGTGCCAGCAGCGTCACACTAGCGGGAGTAAATGAGCAGTTCTTC.

The rearrangement joins TRBV5-6 to TRBJ1-1; a weak D match, TRBD1 (5 bases). The germline CDR1 and CDR2 sequences are SGHDT and YYEEEE. The CDR3 is 15 residues long. Trimming removed 2 bases from V and 2 bases from J, with 13 bases in between. CDR3: CASSFSWGDNTEAFF. The CDR3 nucleotides are TGTGCCAGCAGCTTCTCCTGGGGGGACAACACTGAAGCTTTCTTT.

V usage is TRBV9 and J usage is TRBJ2-5; possible D gene TRBD1, 6 bases. CDR1 is SGDLS and CDR2 is YYNGEE in the germline V gene. Trimming removed 3 bases at V and 5 bases at J, with 14 bases between. The CDR3 extends over 14 amino acids. The CDR3: CASSEGVSGETQYF. The CDR3 bases are TGTGCCAGCAGCGAGGGGGTCTCGGGGGAGACCCAGTACTTC.

The genes are TRBV7-2 and TRBJ1-5; a possible D gene is TRBD1 (5 bases). CDR3 length: 16 residues. The germline V and J ends were trimmed by 2 bases and 7 bases, with 18 bases remaining between them. Germline V lookup: CDR1 SGHTA, CDR2 FQGNSA. The CDR3: CASSLWGPQAGQPQHF. The CDR3 bases are TGTGCCAGCAGCTTATGGGGACCCCAGGCGGGGCAGCCCCAGCATTTT. Full variable domain (outside the CDR3, taken from reference TRBV7-2 and TRBJ1-5): GAGVSQSPSNKVTEKGKDVELRCDPISGHTALYWYRQSLGQGLEFLIYFQGNSAPDKSGLPSDRFSAERTGGSVSTLTIQRTQQEDSAVYLCASSLWGPQAGQPQHFGDGTRLSIL.

Comment on this clone: The sample has other DNA sequences that encode this CDR3 too. This chain joins TRBV7-3 and TRBJ2-7; 9 positions match TRBD2. After removal of 2 bases from V and 4 bases from J, the junction contained 0 bases not matched to a gene. The CDR3 has 13 residues. Germline lookup yields CDR1 SGHTA and CDR2 FQGTGA. The CDR3: CASSLAGGYEQYF. The DNA for the CDR3 is TGTGCCAGCAGCTTAGCGGGAGGGTACGAGCAGTACTTC. Filled out from reference TRBV7-3 and TRBJ2-7, the complete variable domain reads GAGVSQTPSNKVTEKGKYVELRCDPISGHTALYWYRQSLGQGPEFLIYFQGTGAADDSGLPNDRFFAVRPEGSVSTLKIQRTERGDSAVYLCASSLAGGYEQYFGPGTRLTVT.

In its sample, this clone was seen a few times. The J gene is TRBJ2-7, the V gene TRBV7-9, with D unclear. Per germline, CDR1 SEHNR and CDR2 FQNEAQ (reference sequence). This CDR3 has 13 residues. V shed 4 bases and J shed 4 bases, with 11 bases lying between them. In nucleotides, the CDR3 is TGTGCCAGCAGCTACCAGTACCCTTACGAGCAGTACTTC. Protein product: CASSYQYPYEQYF.

This clone was seen just once. The chain couples TRBV6-5 to TRBJ2-6, with D maybe TRBD1 (5 bases). CDR1 and CDR2 from the germline V gene are MNHEY and SVGAGI. V lost 6 bases and J lost 1, with 10 bases in between. This CDR3 spans 15 amino acids. The CDR3 loop is CASRTSGSGANVLTF. Written as DNA, the CDR3 is TGTGCCAGCAGAACCTCAGGGTCTGGGGCCAACGTCCTGACTTTC.

The chain is built from TRBV14 and TRBJ2-1, with TRBD2 matching 9 bases. This CDR3 is 18 amino acids long. Losses at the gene ends were 0 bases for V and 2 bases for J; bases not matched to a gene: 8. The germline CDR1 and CDR2 sequences are SGHDN and FVKESK. CDR3 loop: CASSQDVVLAGAYNEQFF. As DNA, the CDR3 is TGTGCCAGCAGCCAAGATGTGGTCTTAGCGGGGGCCTACAATGAGCAGTTCTTC.

The gene calls are TRBV9 and TRBJ2-1; the match to TRBD2 covers 11 bases. Germline V gene sequence: CDR1 SGDLS, CDR2 YYNGEE. The V gene end was trimmed by 8 bases and the J gene end by 2 bases; junction bases not matched to a gene: 6. CDR3 length equals 15 residues. CDR3 region: CASTTTSGAYNEQFF. CDR3 in DNA: TGTGCCAGTACCACGACTAGCGGGGCCTACAATGAGCAGTTCTTC.

This clone was seen a handful of times. This chain links TRBV15 with TRBJ2-1; D perhaps matches TRBD1 (5 bases). Germline V CDR1 and CDR2: LNHNV, YYDKDF (reference sequence). V lost 0 bases and J lost 12, with 21 bases in between. The CDR3 is 16 amino acids. This CDR3 reads CATSRELVVGAQGQFF. DNA of the CDR3: TGTGCCACCAGCAGAGAGCTCGTTGTAGGAGCCCAGGGGCAGTTCTTC.

This chain joins TRBV11-2 and TRBJ2-7; tentative D call: TRBD2 (7 bases). The germline V gene has CDR1 SGHAT and CDR2 FQNNGV. The CDR3 loop spans 15 amino acids. V was cut by 1 base and J by 4 bases, with 14 bases left in between. The CDR3, as DNA: TGTGCCAGCAGCTTAGTTGCGGGGGCAGGGTACGAGCAGTACTTC. Protein: CASSLVAGAGYEQYF.

The genes are TRBV18 and TRBJ2-5; D is possibly TRBD1 (7 bases). Germline CDR1 is KGHSH and CDR2 is LQKENI. With 3 bases removed from V and 4 bases from J, the gap between germline ends came to 21 bases. The CDR3 has 17 amino acids. CDR3 DNA: TGTGCCAGCTCACCCAGGGGGGACAGCCGAAAACCAGAGACCCAGTACTTC. Amino acids: CASSPRGDSRKPETQYF.

The rearrangement joins TRBV7-9 to TRBJ1-5; D is perhaps TRBD1 (6 bases). Germline loops: CDR1 SEHNR, CDR2 FQNEAQ (reference sequence). V lost 5 bases and J lost 15, with 29 bases in between. This CDR3 comprises 16 residues. The CDR3, as DNA: TGTGCCAGCAGCCTCTGGGGTGGGGACACTTATAGCAAACTGCATTTT. Protein sequence: CASSLWGGDTYSKLHF.

A single count supports this clone. The chain joins TRBV7-6 to TRBJ2-7; 9 nucleotides agree with TRBD2. V lost 3 bases and J lost 2; bases outside the gene matches: 8. In germline, CDR1 is SGHVS, CDR2 FNYEAQ. This CDR3 contains 16 residues. CDR3 nucleotide sequence: TGTGCCAGCAGCTTCAGGGCTAGCGGGGTAACCTACGAGCAGTACTTC. Its translation is CASSFRASGVTYEQYF.

V usage is TRBV28 and J usage is TRBJ1-2, with 9 bases aligning to TRBD1. The ends lost 6 bases at V and 5 bases at J; junction bases unmatched: 10. The CDR3 has 15 residues. CDR1 is MDHEN, CDR2 SYDVKM, per germline. DNA for the CDR3: TGTGCCAGCAGGACACAGGGGGCTGATCATTATGGCTACACCTTC. The encoded protein is CASRTQGADHYGYTF.